This T cell receptor beta chain derives from a study of CXCR3-negative and CXCR3-positive naive CD8 T cells. Overall study: The total count of TRB reads reached 120 million to 150 million, and each library contributed about 1.5 +/- 0.3 million. Points from the study as a whole: Greater hydrophobicity was found in TRB CDR3s of CXCR3-positive naive cells than of CXCR3-negative naive cells.

CDR1 and CDR2 (germline): MGHRA, YSYEKL. This CDR3 spans 13 amino acids. Sorting was done in triplicate for each CD8+ T cell subset (300,000 cells each). In preparing the TRB cDNA libraries, 5' RACE with UMI labels was used. For each CDR3 protein, TCRdb gives one entry from its re-call of the 5' RACE reads, without DNA. The repertoire table contains under 70,000 distinct CDR3 sequences. As regards this clonotype: The antigen is unknown.

This sequence originates from a human donor in good health. Some clones in this sample may be carry-over from other donors' samples. The source material was naive CXCR3+ CD8+ T cells from blood. Subset: CD45RO-CCR7+CD27+CD95- naive CD8+ T cells expressing CXCR3 (TNR3+). The J gene is TRBJ2-1, the V gene TRBV4-1. CDR3 residues: CASSQQNIAEQFF.